This is a list of T cell receptor beta chains from one sample in a study of shared clonotypes between healthy human individuals. TCRdb's copy holds only in-frame clones and misses some; the assay was immunoSEQ multiplex PCR. Of 600,000 to 750,000 clones in the sample, just under 75% are singletons; the top ten hold under 2%. Sequencing was done on a sample of memory CD4+ T cells sorted from blood. The source of these receptors is a woman aged 25 to 45 in good health. Each CDR3 is given with its conserved first and last residue. The order of the fields is J gene, V gene, CDR3 protein.

TRBJ2-7,TRBV6-1,CASRGGQGTYEQYF
TRBJ2-7,TRBV15,CATSTGLAAYEQYF
TRBJ2-7,TRBV27,CASSSGLAGGLFSYEQYF
TRBJ2-6,TRBV7-9,CASRVPGQASSGANVLTF
TRBJ2-5,TRBV7-8,CASSQSRAGRYF
TRBJ2-5,TRBV5-4,CASSLGQLKKETQYF
TRBJ2-2,TRBV11-2,CASSLEQVANTGELFF
TRBJ2-1,TRBV29-1,CSVEDQASGYNEQFF
TRBJ2-1,TRBV10-2,CASSVRGTAGREFF
TRBJ2-7,TRBV6-5,CASSSRTSGHYEQYF
TRBJ2-1,TRBV11-2,CASSSGLAGGPWYNEQFF
TRBJ1-5,TRBV4-1,CASSQDSTGVGYQPQHF
TRBJ2-2,TRBV28,CASSDSGTNTGELFF
TRBJ2-7,TRBV23-1,CASKFSRTGNEQYF
TRBJ2-2,TRBV29-1,CSPHRVETYTGELFF
TRBJ1-5,TRBV30,CAWGEQSNQPQHF
TRBJ1-5,TRBV28,CASRVMVNQPQHF
TRBJ2-3,TRBV5-6,CASSSKPGLVDSDTQYF
TRBJ1-5,TRBV28,CASSLGGTGAQPQHF
TRBJ2-1,TRBV10-1,CASSERNEQFF
TRBJ2-1,TRBV7-3,CASSLGQPGGNEQFF
TRBJ2-7,TRBV5-4,CASSAPGHNYEQYF
TRBJ1-2,TRBV30,CAWSAGSIYGYTF
TRBJ2-6,TRBV4-2,CASSQDGGALGANVLTF
TRBJ2-1,TRBV28,CASSLPPGIYNEQFF
TRBJ2-7,TRBV11-2,CASSQHPSGGSRNEQYF
TRBJ2-1,TRBV18,CASSPRVLAGNKQFF
TRBJ2-1,TRBV4-2,CASSRQLAGGRSYNEQFF
TRBJ1-4,TRBV4-1,CASSQGVHYNEKLFF
TRBJ2-7,TRBV11-2,CASSNALEQYF
TRBJ1-4,TRBV27,CASSPLWEGRGEKLFF
TRBJ2-6,TRBV21-1,CASGEDSGANVLTF
TRBJ2-7,TRBV2,CASRSSGEREQYF
TRBJ2-1,TRBV9,CASSTRRVYNEQFF